This TCR beta chain stems from a study of CD8+ T cells in alopecia areata. Study-wide results and limits: Many expanded lesional clones persisted during tofacitinib (in both scalp and blood). Under tofacitinib, fewer expanded CD8+ clones appeared among the top 100 scalp clones.

Remarks on this clone: Its matching antigen is unknown.

Extracted RNA was reverse transcribed, and the resulting cDNA served as sequencing template. Sequenced by immunoSEQ multiplex PCR; TCRdb stores in-frame clones only, minus some. Of 210,000 or so clones listed, approximately 67% are singletons. Germline CDR1 is SQVTM and CDR2 is ANQGSEA. This CDR3 region has 17 residues. V gave up 1 base and J gave up 4 bases; unmatched junction bases: 9. Treatment here: oral pan-JAK inhibitor, 5-10 mg twice daily. The input for sequencing was CD4+ T cells sorted from blood, taken at approximately week 45, from a patient treated with tofacitinib. This chain links TRBV29-1 with TRBJ2-6; 8 positions match TRBD1. The sequence derives from a human donor with alopecia areata. The CDR3 protein is CSVEGNRGAGGANVLTF. CDR3 sequence (DNA): TGCAGCGTTGAAGGAAACAGGGGGGCCGGAGGGGCCAACGTCCTGACTTTC.